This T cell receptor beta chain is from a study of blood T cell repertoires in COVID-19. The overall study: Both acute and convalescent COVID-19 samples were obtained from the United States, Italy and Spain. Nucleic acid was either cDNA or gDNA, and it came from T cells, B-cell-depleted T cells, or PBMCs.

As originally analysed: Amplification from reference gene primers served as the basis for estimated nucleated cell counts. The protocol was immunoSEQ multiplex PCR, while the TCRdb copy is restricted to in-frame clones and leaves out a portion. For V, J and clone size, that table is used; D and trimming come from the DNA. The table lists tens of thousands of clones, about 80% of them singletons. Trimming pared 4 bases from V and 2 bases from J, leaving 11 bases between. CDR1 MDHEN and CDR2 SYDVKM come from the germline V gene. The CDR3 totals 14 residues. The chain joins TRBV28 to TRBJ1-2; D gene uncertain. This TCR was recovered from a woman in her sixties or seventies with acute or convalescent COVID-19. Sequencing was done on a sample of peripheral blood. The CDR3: CASSSPPQNYGYTF. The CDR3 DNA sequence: TGTGCCAGCAGTTCCCCCCCGCAGAACTATGGCTACACCTTC.